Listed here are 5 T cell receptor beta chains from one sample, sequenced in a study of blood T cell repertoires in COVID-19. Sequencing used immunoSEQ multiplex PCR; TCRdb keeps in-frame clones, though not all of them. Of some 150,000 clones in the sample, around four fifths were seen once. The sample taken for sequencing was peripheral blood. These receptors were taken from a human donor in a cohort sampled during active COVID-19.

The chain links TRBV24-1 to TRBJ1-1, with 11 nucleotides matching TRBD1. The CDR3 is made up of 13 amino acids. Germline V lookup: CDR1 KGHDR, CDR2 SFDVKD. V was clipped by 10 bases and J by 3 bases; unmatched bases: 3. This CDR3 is CATRGQGDTEAFF. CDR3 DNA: TGTGCCACACGGGGACAGGGGGACACTGAAGCTTTCTTT.

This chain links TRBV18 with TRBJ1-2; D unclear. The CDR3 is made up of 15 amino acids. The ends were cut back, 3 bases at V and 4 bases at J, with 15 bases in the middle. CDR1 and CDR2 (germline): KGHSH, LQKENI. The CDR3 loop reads CASSPTTNSPYGYTF. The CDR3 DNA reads TGTGCCAGCTCACCGACAACCAACTCCCCCTATGGCTACACCTTC.

This CDR3 reads CASSGYSNSPLHF. The CDR3 region has the DNA TGTGCCAGCAGCGGTTACAGTAATTCACCCCTCCACTTT. This chain connects TRBV9 to TRBJ1-6; D gene unclear. The CDR3 sequence is 13 residues long. The V gene's germline CDR1 is SGDLS and CDR2 YYNGEE. V lost 3 bases and J lost 6, with 7 bases in between.

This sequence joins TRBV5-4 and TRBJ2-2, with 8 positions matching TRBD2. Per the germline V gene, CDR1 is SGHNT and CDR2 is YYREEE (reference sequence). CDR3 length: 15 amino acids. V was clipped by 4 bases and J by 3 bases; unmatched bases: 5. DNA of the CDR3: TGTGCCAGCAGCCCGGGGGGGGTGGACACCGGGGAGCTGTTTTTT. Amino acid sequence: CASSPGGVDTGELFF.

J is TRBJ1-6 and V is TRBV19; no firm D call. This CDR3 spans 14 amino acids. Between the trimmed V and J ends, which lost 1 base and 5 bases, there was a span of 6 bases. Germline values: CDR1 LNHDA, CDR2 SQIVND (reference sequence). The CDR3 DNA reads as TGTGCCAGTAGTATAGGCCGGGATAATTCACCCCTCCACTTT. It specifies CASSIGRDNSPLHF.